This T cell receptor beta chain was recovered during a study of blood T cell repertoires in COVID-19 (dated by TCRdb to about 2020). In terms of the full investigation: The collaborator samples originated in the United States, Italy and Spain and spanned the acute and convalescent phases of COVID-19. The dataset comprised deeply sampled blood TCRbeta repertoires from subjects exposed to, actively infected with, or recovered from COVID-19. The prospective study material was composed of cDNA or gDNA derived from T cells, B-cell-depleted T cells, or PBMCs. Samples came from the ongoing ImmuneRACE study (first 160 participants) plus 1,254 subjects from 6 global collaborators. The sample metadata nearly always contained a de-identified subject ID, COVID-19 status, age in years and sex. The repertoires were released in a freely available public database meant as a resource for research on the immune response to SARS-CoV-2. Where available, HLA class I and class II types were obtained from metadata supplied by the sample provider rather than from assay-based typing. The paper as a whole reports these results and caveats: How much clinical and demographic metadata was included differed by source and by participant, and the metadata was provided uncurated.

Each collaborating institution followed its own protocols to collect whole blood in K2EDTA tubes. Collaborator samples were shipped for TCRbeta analysis as frozen whole blood, isolated PBMCs, or DNA extracted from either sample type. About this clone itself: The antigen it binds to is not known. No much larger clonotype is one base removed from it; base qualities were not supplied.

Deletion took 3 bases off V and 4 bases off J, with a span of 22 bases between the germline ends. Via the germline V gene, CDR1 is MNHNS and CDR2 SASEGT. The CDR3 runs 18 amino acids, cysteine and phenylalanine included. Just the 54-base CDR3 DNA is kept, in frame starting at base 1. TCRbeta CDR3 regions were amplified from genomic DNA by means of the immunoSEQ Assay, a bias-controlled multiplex PCR. Under the source paper's analysis protocol: The number of nucleated cells in each sample was estimated by amplification of reference gene primers within the assay. To quantify the absolute abundance of each unique TCRbeta CDR3 rearrangement, sequence reads were collapsed and filtered. For each sample, productive Simpson clonality was calculated as the square root of Simpson's diversity index across productive rearrangements. TCRdb stores this immuneACCESS table with in-frame sequences only. Part of the clones is absent; in the studies checked, under half of the shortfall reflects unresolved V genes, and no reason is known for the rest. V, J and clone size reflect that table, while D and trimming were determined from the DNA. This sample lists roughly 300,000 clones; 80% to 85% were detected once. The ten largest clones represent less than 3% of the sample.

What was sequenced was peripheral blood. The sequence joins TRBV6-1 to TRBJ1-3; the D gene is possibly TRBD1, with 5 bases matching. The clonotype comes from a woman in her fifties or sixties with active or convalescent COVID-19. The CDR3 in this case is CASSDAPWAGLLGNTIYF. The bases are TGTGCCAGCAGTGACGCCCCTTGGGCAGGGTTACTGGGAAACACCATATATTTT.